Listed below are T cell receptor beta chains from one sample, sequenced in a study of blood T cell repertoires in COVID-19. Sequencing used immunoSEQ multiplex PCR; TCRdb keeps in-frame clones, though not all of them. The sample records more than 300,000 clones, about nine tenths being singletons. The sample comprised peripheral blood. Source of these receptors: a woman aged 70-85 years with COVID-19, enrolled during active disease. Each CDR3 is given with its conserved first and last residue. D genes are given only for firm matches. Size is omitted from some rows. Given values are once, few, many or a class for expanded clones.

>TRBV2|TRBJ2-7|-|TRBD1
CASSPGTGESEQYF
TGTGCCAGCAGCCCCGGGACAGGGGAAAGCGAGCAGTACTTC
>TRBV24-1|TRBJ1-2|-|TRBD1
CATSDSDRDGYGYTF
TGTGCCACCAGTGACTCGGACAGGGATGGCTATGGCTACACCTTC
>TRBV5-1|TRBJ1-2|-|TRBD1
CASALRTGDGYTF
TGCGCCAGCGCTCTTAGGACAGGGGATGGCTACACCTTC
>TRBV11-2|TRBJ2-2|once|TRBD1
CASTRTGPLGELFF
TGTGCCAGCACCCGGACAGGGCCATTAGGGGAGCTGTTTTTT
>TRBV9|TRBJ1-1|once|-
CASSVGDRLGSTEAFF
TGTGCCAGCAGCGTAGGAGACAGACTCGGAAGCACTGAAGCTTTCTTT
>TRBV9|TRBJ1-2|-|TRBD1
CASSVGDRVNYGYTF
TGTGCCAGCAGCGTGGGGGACAGGGTTAACTATGGCTACACCTTC
>TRBV19|TRBJ1-5|-|-
CASSIVGGNQPQHF
TGTGCCAGTAGTATCGTGGGAGGGAATCAGCCCCAGCATTTT
>TRBV7-9|TRBJ1-2|-|TRBD1
CASSSSMTGTYGYTF
TGTGCCAGCAGCTCAAGCATGACAGGGACCTATGGCTACACCTTC
>TRBV5-1|TRBJ1-3|-|TRBD1
CASRAGTGIGNTIYF
TGCGCCAGCCGGGCCGGGACAGGGATTGGAAACACCATATATTTT
>TRBV24-1|TRBJ2-2|-|TRBD1
CATGDSANTGELFF
TGTGCCACCGGGGACAGCGCGAACACCGGGGAGCTGTTTTTT
>TRBV19|TRBJ1-5|-|-
CASSSLGADQPQHF
TGTGCCAGTAGTAGCTTGGGGGCAGATCAGCCCCAGCATTTT
>TRBV7-2|TRBJ1-4|-|-
CASSLDRDDTEKLFF
TGTGCCAGCAGCTTAGACAGGGATGATACTGAAAAACTGTTTTTT
>TRBV6-2/TRBV6-3|TRBJ1-2|-|TRBD1
CASSGASRDRYGYTF
TGTGCCAGCAGCGGCGCCTCCCGGGACAGATATGGCTACACCTTC
>TRBV6-4|TRBJ1-4|-|-
CASLGEVEEKLFF
TGTGCCAGCCTGGGTGAGGTTGAGGAAAAACTGTTTTTT
>TRBV6-5|TRBJ2-7|-|-
CASSLAWGPYEQYF
TGTGCCAGCAGCCTCGCCTGGGGCCCCTACGAGCAGTACTTC
>TRBV19|TRBJ1-1|-|TRBD1
CASKQGPWNTEAFF
TGTGCCAGTAAACAGGGGCCTTGGAACACTGAAGCTTTCTTT
>TRBV19|TRBJ2-3|-|TRBD2
CASRGLAGGKSTDTQYF
TGTGCCAGTAGGGGACTAGCGGGGGGAAAAAGCACAGATACGCAGTATTTT
>TRBV7-2|TRBJ1-2|-|-
CASSLGRGAGGYTF
TGTGCCAGCAGCTTAGGTCGGGGGGCGGGTGGCTACACCTTC
>TRBV6-6|TRBJ1-4|-|TRBD1
CASRTGAFSKLFF
TGTGCCAGCAGGACAGGGGCCTTTTCAAAACTGTTTTTT
>TRBV30|TRBJ1-6|once|TRBD1
CAWSIGQGRSSPLHF
TGTGCCTGGAGCATCGGACAGGGGAGAAGTTCACCCCTCCACTTT
>TRBV7-9|TRBJ1-3|few|-
CATRWGPSGNTIYF
TGTGCCACCCGGTGGGGGCCCTCTGGAAACACCATATATTTT